What follows describes a single T cell receptor (beta chain). This clonotype was seen more than once but under ten times. The antigen this receptor binds is unknown. Per-base qualities were not stored, and no clone one base away is much larger. This beta chain is off target for a library built for alpha chains, so its abundance means little. These data are taken from a study of spatial heterogeneity in lung cancer (dated by TCRdb to between 2018 and 2020). About the study as a whole: Beta-chain transcripts were consistently detected in greater numbers than alpha-chain transcripts, which likely reflects a higher abundance of beta-chain transcripts. In tumor regions, TCR transcript counts showed a strong correlation with a T cell transcriptional module score derived from matched bulk RNA-seq. In the raw uncorrected reads, each unique combination of TCR and UMI appeared more than ten times on average. In non-small cell lung cancer, the study quantitatively compared TCR alpha and beta repertoires across several tumor regions, matched nontumor lung, and blood. TCR repertoire features were related to nonsynonymous mutation counts determined by whole-exome sequencing of tumor tissue. At surgery, both alpha and beta chains were TCR-sequenced in 200 to 250 tumor regions, fewer than 80 matched nontumor lung samples and a few dozen PBMC samples. The investigation overall reported the following: Confirming at a functional level the hypothesis that regional TCRs recognize regional mutations was considered to require additional single-cell paired TCR alpha and beta sequencing. Counts of ubiquitous and regional expanded TCRs correlated with counts of ubiquitous and regional nonsynonymous mutations, respectively. The number of expanded intratumoral alpha and beta TCRs correlated with the tumor nonsynonymous mutation count. TCR-seq was estimated to cover only approximately 6.4% of tumor T cells for alpha chains and around 12% for beta chains.

Sample time point, as interpreted from the label and publication: sample taken at primary tumor resection. Donors were 72 patients with early-stage, untreated non-small cell lung cancer from the lung TRACERx cohort. TCR sequencing used whole RNA extracted from tumor and nontumor lung tissue, or from cryopreserved PBMC samples, without cell sorting. Patients were selected for TCR sequencing only if sufficient RNA was available from at least two tumor regions. Tumor and adjacent nontumor lung specimens were reviewed by a lung pathologist before selection. The method behind the library was 5' RACE. Instrument on record: NextSeq 500. To allow correction of PCR and sequencing errors, the TCR library protocol tagged every TCR cDNA molecule with a unique molecular identifier. The authors' pipeline ran thus. TCR identification, UMI-based error correction and CDR3 extraction were all carried out with Decombinator tools. TCRs above a frequency of 2 per 1,000, corresponding to the top 1% of the tumor frequency distribution, were defined as expanded. Expanded tumor TCRs were classed as regional if statistically deemed absent (corrected P<0.05) from at least one tumor region, otherwise ubiquitous. Renyi diversity was computed with the R vegan package after each repertoire had been subsampled 100 times to 5,000 TCRs. CDR3 similarity networks were built from amino acid triplet string-kernel similarity, connecting CDR3s with pairwise similarity above 0.82. The public reads were quality trimmed at Q25 with fastp and then assembled into clones with MiXCR by TCRdb, keeping productive beta chains. Merged by CDR3 protein, the rows form single entries marked with the most common genes and DNA. TCRdb's processing, not the study's, gives the V and J calls here. Counted in this sample were under 20,000 distinct CDR3 sequences; approximately 9.6% of them appeared once. The ten biggest clones cover roughly 21% of the sample.

The source material was lung tumor tissue, sampled at surgery. This clonotype was obtained from a female donor with early-stage non-small cell lung cancer.

Here the CDR3 is given as CASSVGTGGAPGLGEQFF. The DNA is TGTGCCAGCAGCGTGGGGACAGGGGGCGCCCCTGGGTTGGGTGAGCAGTTCTTC. The sequence is built from TRBV9 and TRBJ2-1, and TRBD1 aligns with 12 junction nucleotides. The CDR3 goes from the cysteine to the phenylalanine over 18 residues. Only CDR3 DNA is held: 54 bases, read in frame from base 1. At the junction V is shortened by 2 bases and J by 9 bases; bases outside the gene matches: 15. Looking up the germline V gene yields CDR1 SGDLS and CDR2 YYNGEE.